This T cell receptor beta chain was captured in a study of cytomegalovirus exposure and HLA in healthy donors. Study summary: Approximately 200 million T cells yielded around 120 million unique TCR beta sequences in earlier analysis. Study findings and constraints: Most TCR sequences were rare, but some public TCRs occurred in many donors. The study labeled 150 to 200 TCR beta chains cytomegalovirus-associated.

Use of 60 Vbeta and 13 Jbeta primers characterized the PCR. Repertoires were generated with immunoSEQ multiplex PCR, while TCRdb's copy carries only in-frame clones and drops some. The sample holds more than 110,000 clones, around 85% seen once. The ends lost 5 bases at V and 2 bases at J; junction bases unmatched: 8. This CDR3 comprises 15 residues. CDR1 is SEHNR, CDR2 FQNEAQ, per germline (reference sequence). Healthy donors of bone marrow made up the group. This clone was picked up one time. Its antigen remains unknown. The sample was PBMCs. The TCR originated in a woman aged 50 to 60 in good health and CMV-seropositive. This chain links TRBV7-9 with TRBJ1-2; TRBD1 matches at 7 bases. CDR3 DNA: TGTGCCAGCAGCGTAATGACAGGGTCCAACTATGGCTACACCTTC. It codes for CASSVMTGSNYGYTF. Full variable domain (remainder filled in from reference TRBV7-9 and TRBJ1-2): DTGVSQNPRHKITKRGQNVTFRCDPISEHNRLYWYRQTLGQGPEFLTYFQNEAQLEKSRLLSDRFSAERPKGSFSTLEIQRTEQGDSAMYLCASSVMTGSNYGYTFGSGTRLTVV.